This record covers a single T cell receptor (beta chain). Stated treatment: around 19 received Ad26.COV2.S at low or high dose, single or two shots; about five received placebo; per-sample allocation not given. The samples date from day 63 after the first vaccine or placebo injection. This adult donor, from Boston, was 18-55 years old. An Ad26 vector that expressed Wuhan-strain SARS-CoV-2 spike constituted the vaccine. The data were produced by immunoSEQ multiplex PCR, yet TCRdb's version contains in-frame clones alone and is incomplete. The table lists under 500,000 clones, roughly 90% of them singletons. CDR3 length equals 14 residues. CDR1 and CDR2 (germline): SEHNR, FQNEAQ (reference sequence). The ends were cut back, 0 bases at V and 4 bases at J, with 9 bases in the middle. These data come from a study of Ad26.COV2.S vaccination and SARS-CoV-2 variants. Study context: In the study, Ad26.COV2.S was injected intramuscularly once, or twice 56 days apart.

The TCR sequence derives from a person aged 18 to 59 who received the Ad26.COV2.S COVID-19 vaccine or a placebo. Source: peripheral blood, taken in a trial of Ad26.COV2.S vaccine versus placebo. V is TRBV7-9 and J is TRBJ1-2; possible D gene TRBD1, 5 bases. Here the CDR3 reads CASSLAGLPYGYTF. The CDR3 DNA is TGTGCCAGCAGCTTAGCGGGACTGCCCTATGGCTACACCTTC.